Below are 26 T cell receptor beta chains sequenced from a single sample in a study of blood T cell repertoires in COVID-19 (dated by TCRdb to about 2020). Library creation used the immunoSEQ multiplex PCR assay. What TCRdb holds here is the immuneACCESS table cut down to in-frame rearrangements. Part of the clones is not present; checked against another copy, under half of the missing clones reflect an unresolved V gene, and the others are unexplained. Recorded for this sample are under 250,000 clones; roughly nine tenths of them occurred a single time. Under 1.5% of the sample is held by the ten biggest clonotypes. Sequenced sample: peripheral blood. The receptors were sampled from a man aged 25-45 years with acute or convalescent COVID-19.

This clone showed up just once. This chain connects TRBV7-9 to TRBJ1-1, with 9 bases that match TRBD1. Germline V gives CDR1 SEHNR, CDR2 FQNEAQ (reference sequence). J was trimmed by 5 bases and V by 5 bases; bases with no gene match: 9. The CDR3 is 15 amino acids. CDR3 region: CASSLTGGVMTEAFF. The CDR3 nucleotides read TGTGCCAGCAGCCTCACAGGGGGCGTCATGACTGAAGCTTTCTTT.

The genes are TRBV28 and TRBJ2-7; 7 bases line up with TRBD1. This CDR3 has 15 residues. J was trimmed by 0 bases and V by 1 base; bases with no gene match: 3. The V gene's germline CDR1 is MDHEN and CDR2 SYDVKM. As DNA, the CDR3 is TGTGCCAGCAGTTTATTAAGGGACAGCTCCTACGAGCAGTACTTC. Its protein is CASSLLRDSSYEQYF.

The chain joins TRBV6-1 to TRBJ2-5; D not resolved. This CDR3 region has 13 residues. Germline values: CDR1 MNHNS, CDR2 SASEGT. Trimming left V 2 bases short and J 4 bases short, with 8 bases between. In DNA, the CDR3 is TGTGCCAGCAGTGAATATCGGAGAGAGACCCAGTACTTC. Amino acids: CASSEYRRETQYF.

The genes are TRBV11-3 and TRBJ2-1; a possible D gene is TRBD2 (6 bases). From germline, CDR1 is SGHNT and CDR2 YENEEA. The CDR3 sequence is 16 residues long. Trimming left V 3 bases short and J 2 bases short, with 14 bases between. The DNA for the CDR3 is TGTGCCAGCAGCTTCGGCGGAGGGGCTACCTACAATGAGCAGTTCTTC. The encoded protein is CASSFGGGATYNEQFF.

The rearrangement joins TRBV5-1 to TRBJ2-5; D call uncertain. Per the germline V gene, CDR1 is SGHRS and CDR2 is YFSETQ. CDR3 length: 13 amino acids. V gave up 0 bases and J gave up 4 bases, with 7 bases separating them. The DNA for the CDR3 is TGCGCCAGCAGCTTGGCGGTTGGAGAGACCCAGTACTTC. Its translation: CASSLAVGETQYF.

This clone was counted a few times. This rearrangement joins TRBV4-1 to TRBJ2-7; a possible D gene is TRBD2 (6 bases). V shed 5 bases and J shed 0 bases, with 14 bases lying between them. CDR3 length: 15 residues. CDR1 and CDR2 from the germline V gene are MGHRA and YSYEKL. CDR3 sequence reads: CASSEEGRSSYEQYF. Written as DNA, the CDR3 is TGCGCCAGCAGCGAGGAGGGCCGAAGCTCCTACGAGCAGTACTTC.

The J gene is TRBJ1-5, the V gene TRBV5-6, with D maybe TRBD1 (6 bases). Germline CDR1 is SGHDT and CDR2 is YYEEEE. Trimming shortened V by 5 bases and J by 3 bases, and 15 bases separated the two germline ends. The CDR3 runs 15 residues. CDR3 residues: CASRDSGTSNQPQHF. The CDR3, as DNA: TGTGCCAGCAGGGATTCCGGGACATCCAATCAGCCCCAGCATTTT.

Concerning this clone: This CDR3 is also generated by other DNA sequences in the sample. The V and J genes are TRBV30 and TRBJ1-4; 8 positions match TRBD1. This CDR3 has 14 amino acids. Germline loops: CDR1 GTSNPN, CDR2 SVGIG (reference sequence). Trimming took 0 bases from V and 8 from J; bases not matched to a gene: 5. CDR3 nucleotides: TGTGCCTGGAGTGTCGGACAGGGAGGGGAAAAACTGTTTTTT. It translates to CAWSVGQGGEKLFF.

The V gene is TRBV10-3, the J gene TRBJ1-1; 12 bases align to TRBD1. The V and J ends lost 8 bases and 0 bases, in that order; junction bases with no gene match: 4. From germline, CDR1 is ENHRY and CDR2 SYGVKD. The CDR3 length is 15 residues. CDR3 sequence (DNA): TGTGCCATCTGGGACAGGGGGCTTATGAACACTGAAGCTTTCTTT. It translates to CAIWDRGLMNTEAFF.

The rearrangement links TRBV23-1 to TRBJ1-2; no definite D call. TRBV23-1 belongs to the ORF category, with a function that is uncertain. The CDR3 loop spans 12 amino acids. Trimming left V 2 bases short and J 2 bases short, with 3 bases between. The DNA for the CDR3 is TGCGCCAGCAGTCAAGTAAACTATGGCTACACCTTC. It is translated as CASSQVNYGYTF.

The chain recombines TRBV7-9 with TRBJ2-7; the match to TRBD2 covers 16 bases. Germline trimming cut 6 bases from V and 1 base from J; bases unmatched to any gene: 9. Germline lookup yields CDR1 SEHNR and CDR2 FQNEAQ (reference sequence). This CDR3 contains 18 residues. The CDR3 DNA reads TGTGCCAGCAGGCTTACGGGACTAGCGGGAGGGCCTTCCTACGAGCAGTACTTC. Amino acid sequence: CASRLTGLAGGPSYEQYF. Based on the CDR3 plus reference TRBV7-9 and TRBJ2-7, the full variable domain is DTGVSQNPRHKITKRGQNVTFRCDPISEHNRLYWYRQTLGQGPEFLTYFQNEAQLEKSRLLSDRFSAERPKGSFSTLEIQRTEQGDSAMYLCASRLTGLAGGPSYEQYFGPGTRLTVT.

The chain links TRBV5-4 to TRBJ2-2, with 7 bases that match TRBD1. Germline CDR1 reads SGHNT; CDR2 reads YYREEE (reference sequence). CDR3 length equals 14 residues. J gave up 3 bases and V 4 bases, and 3 bases lay outside the gene matches. Written as DNA, the CDR3 is TGTGCCAGCAGCCTGGACAGGTACACCGGGGAGCTGTTTTTT. Amino acid sequence: CASSLDRYTGELFF.

The chain carries TRBV4-1 and TRBJ2-7, with TRBD1 matching over 12 bases. Per germline, CDR1 MGHRA and CDR2 YSYEKL. The ends lost 4 bases at V and 5 bases at J; junction bases unmatched: 6. The length of the CDR3 is 15 residues. CDR3 sequence (DNA): TGCGCCAGCAGCCGGATCGGGACAGGGGGCGACGAGCAGTACTTC. This translates into CASSRIGTGGDEQYF.

The chain employs TRBV27 and TRBJ2-5; D uncertain. The CDR3 is made up of 14 amino acids. CDR1 MNHEY and CDR2 SMNVEV come from the germline V gene (reference sequence). The ends were cut back, 6 bases at V and 1 base at J, with 12 bases in the middle. The CDR3 reads CASSPRPFQETQYF. In DNA, the CDR3 is TGTGCCAGCAGCCCGCGGCCCTTCCAAGAGACCCAGTACTTC.

The J gene is TRBJ2-7, the V gene TRBV5-1; 10 bases line up with TRBD1. The trim removed 0 bases at V and 1 base at J, leaving 4 bases unmatched. CDR1 and CDR2 (germline): SGHRS, YFSETQ. There are 16 residues in the CDR3. The CDR3 DNA sequence: TGCGCCAGCAGCTTGGCCGGGACAGGGGTGTCCTACGAGCAGTACTTC. It encodes CASSLAGTGVSYEQYF.

The chain combines TRBV29-1 with TRBJ2-1; 7 positions agree with TRBD2. Germline assignment: CDR1 SQVTM and CDR2 ANQGSEA. The V segment lost 1 base and the J segment 0 bases; nucleotides outside the gene matches: 0. The CDR3 covers 14 residues. The CDR3 reads CSVEGDYSYNEQFF. In nucleotides, the CDR3 is TGCAGCGTTGAAGGGGACTACTCCTACAATGAGCAGTTCTTC.

V and J are TRBV9 and TRBJ2-3; D is perhaps TRBD1 (5 bases). The CDR3 consists of 15 residues. Germline V CDR1 and CDR2: SGDLS, YYNGEE. V lost 0 bases and J 6 bases, leaving 14 bases between the germline ends. The CDR3 protein is CASSVVGQSRDTQYF. DNA for the CDR3: TGTGCCAGCAGCGTAGTGGGGCAGTCCAGGGATACGCAGTATTTT.

The V and J genes are TRBV14 and TRBJ2-7; D call uncertain. This CDR3 spans 15 amino acids. Trimming left V 3 bases short and J 3 bases short, with 15 bases between. The germline CDR1 and CDR2 sequences are SGHDN and FVKESK. The CDR3 DNA is TGTGCCAGCAGCCAGCAACAACGACCGGGCTACGAGCAGTACTTC. Translation gives CASSQQQRPGYEQYF.

This rearrangement joins TRBV5-1 to TRBJ1-1; no firm D call. The germline V gene has CDR1 SGHRS and CDR2 YFSETQ. The germline V and J ends were trimmed by 1 base and 2 bases, with 12 bases remaining between them. The CDR3 is 15 amino acids. The DNA of the CDR3 is TGCGCCAGCAGCTTGAGTGGGCAGATTAACACTGAAGCTTTCTTT. Amino acid sequence: CASSLSGQINTEAFF.

The CDR3 loop reads CAISPGQTYTDTQYF. CDR3 coding DNA: TGTGCCATCAGCCCCGGACAGACTTACACAGATACGCAGTATTTT. V and J are TRBV10-3 and TRBJ2-3; D may be TRBD1 (6 bases). V was shortened by 6 bases and J by 2 bases, with 15 bases between the two germline ends. CDR1 ENHRY and CDR2 SYGVKD come from the germline V gene. CDR3 length equals 15 residues.

The gene calls are TRBV28 and TRBJ1-1; D not certain. The CDR3 runs to 14 residues. Looked up from germline, CDR1 is MDHEN and CDR2 is SYDVKM. Trimming pared 10 bases from V and 0 bases from J, leaving 15 bases between. CDR3 sequence: CATGSFVLNTEAFF. CDR3 coding DNA: TGTGCCACGGGGTCTTTTGTTTTGAACACTGAAGCTTTCTTT.

The gene calls are TRBV6-1 and TRBJ1-5; 9 nucleotides match TRBD1. Germline V gives CDR1 MNHNS, CDR2 SASEGT. The V gene end was trimmed by 3 bases and the J gene end by 1 base; junction bases not matched to a gene: 4. The CDR3 sequence is 16 residues long. CDR3 residues: CASSDPGQGSNQPQHF. In DNA, the CDR3 is TGTGCCAGCAGTGACCCCGGACAGGGGAGCAATCAGCCCCAGCATTTT.

V usage is TRBV9 and J usage is TRBJ2-3; 14 bases map to TRBD2. Trimming removed 3 bases from V and 4 bases from J; junction bases left unmatched: 7. The CDR3 length is 17 residues. Germline V gene lookup returns CDR1 SGDLS and CDR2 YYNGEE. CDR3 sequence (DNA): TGTGCCAGCAGCGCACCGGGGACTAGCGGGAGTTCAGATACGCAGTATTTT. It codes for CASSAPGTSGSSDTQYF.

This CDR3 is CASSLLGQQNNSPLHF. The CDR3 DNA follows: TGTGCCAGCAGCCTATTAGGACAGCAAAATAATTCACCCCTCCACTTT. This chain joins TRBV7-2 and TRBJ1-6; a possible D gene is TRBD1 (6 bases). The V gene's germline CDR1 is SGHTA and CDR2 FQGNSA. Trimming removed 5 bases at V and 5 bases at J, with 16 bases between. The CDR3 sequence is 16 residues long. Variable domain in full (rest from reference TRBV7-2 and TRBJ1-6): GAGVSQSPSNKVTEKGKDVELRCDPISGHTALYWYRQSLGQGLEFLIYFQGNSAPDKSGLPSDRFSAERTGGSVSTLTIQRTQQEDSAVYLCASSLLGQQNNSPLHFGNGTRLTVT.

The genes are TRBV19 and TRBJ2-1; 8 nucleotides align to TRBD2. This CDR3 contains 16 residues. V shed 7 bases and J 8 bases; nucleotides not matched to a gene: 16. CDR1 and CDR2 (germline): LNHDA, SQIVND (reference sequence). The CDR3 is CASKDSSTSGYDEQFF. For the CDR3, the DNA is TGTGCCAGTAAGGATTCGTCCACTAGCGGATACGATGAGCAGTTCTTC.

The chain has TRBV18 and TRBJ1-2, with 9 bases aligning to TRBD1. The CDR3 spans 14 residues. Germline CDR1 is KGHSH and CDR2 is LQKENI. V shed 3 bases and J 7 bases; nucleotides not matched to a gene: 6. CDR3 sequence reads: CASSPTGQGSGYTF. The DNA for the CDR3 is TGTGCCAGCTCACCGACGGGACAGGGAAGTGGCTACACCTTC.